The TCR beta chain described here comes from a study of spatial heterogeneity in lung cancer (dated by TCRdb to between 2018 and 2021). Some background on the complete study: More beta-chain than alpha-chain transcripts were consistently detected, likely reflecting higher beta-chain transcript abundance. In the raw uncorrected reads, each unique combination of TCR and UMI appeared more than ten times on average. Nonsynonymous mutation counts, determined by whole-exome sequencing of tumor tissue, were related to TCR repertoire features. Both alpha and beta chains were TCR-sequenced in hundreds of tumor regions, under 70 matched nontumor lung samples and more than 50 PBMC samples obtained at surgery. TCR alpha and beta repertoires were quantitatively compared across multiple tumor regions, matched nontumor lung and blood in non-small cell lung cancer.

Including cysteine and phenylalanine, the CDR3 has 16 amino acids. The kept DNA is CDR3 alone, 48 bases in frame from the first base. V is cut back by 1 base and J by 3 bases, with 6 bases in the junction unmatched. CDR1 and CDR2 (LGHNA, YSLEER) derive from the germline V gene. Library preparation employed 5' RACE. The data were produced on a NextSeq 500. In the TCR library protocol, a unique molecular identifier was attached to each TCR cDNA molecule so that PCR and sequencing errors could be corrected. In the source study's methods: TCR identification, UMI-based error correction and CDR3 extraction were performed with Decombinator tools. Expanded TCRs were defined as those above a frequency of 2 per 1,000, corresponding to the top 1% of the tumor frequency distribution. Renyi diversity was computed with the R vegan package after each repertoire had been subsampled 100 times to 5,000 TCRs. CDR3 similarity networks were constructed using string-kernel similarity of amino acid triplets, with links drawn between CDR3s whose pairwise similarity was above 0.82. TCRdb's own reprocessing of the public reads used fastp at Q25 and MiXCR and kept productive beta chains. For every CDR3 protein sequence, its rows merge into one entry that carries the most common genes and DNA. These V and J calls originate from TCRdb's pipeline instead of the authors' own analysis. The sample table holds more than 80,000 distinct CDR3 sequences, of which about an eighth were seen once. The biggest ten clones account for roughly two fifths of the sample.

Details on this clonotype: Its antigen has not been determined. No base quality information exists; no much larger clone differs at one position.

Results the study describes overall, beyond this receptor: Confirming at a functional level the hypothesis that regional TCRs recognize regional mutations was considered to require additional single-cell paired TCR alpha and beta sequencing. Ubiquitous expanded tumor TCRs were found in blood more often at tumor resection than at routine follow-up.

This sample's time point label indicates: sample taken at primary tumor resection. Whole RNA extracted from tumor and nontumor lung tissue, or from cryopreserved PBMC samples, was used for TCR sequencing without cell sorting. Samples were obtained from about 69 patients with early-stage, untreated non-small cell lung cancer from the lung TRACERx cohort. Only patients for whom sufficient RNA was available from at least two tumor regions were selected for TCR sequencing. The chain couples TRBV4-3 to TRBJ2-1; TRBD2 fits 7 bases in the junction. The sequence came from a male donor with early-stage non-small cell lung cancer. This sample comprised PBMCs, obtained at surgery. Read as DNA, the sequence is TGCGCCAGCAGCCAAGGAAGCGGGATCTACTACAATGAGCAGTTCTTC. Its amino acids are CASSQGSGIYYNEQFF.